This TCR beta chain stems from a study of beta chain features in type 1 diabetes. Markers CD45RO/CCR7/CD25/CD127/CD95/CD27 served to sort CD4+ naive, central memory, regulatory and stem cell-like memory cells. This clone showed up just a few times. Its antigen is as yet unknown. Germline-derived CDR1 and CDR2 are LNHDA and SQIVND (reference sequence). Trimming took 6 bases from V and 2 from J, leaving 15 bases between them. This CDR3 has 15 residues. The isolated RNA, all of it, was reverse transcribed, so expressed TCRB transcripts were what got sequenced. An average of about 3.4 million reads was obtained for naive, central memory and regulatory T cell samples. Clones were sequenced by immunoSEQ multiplex PCR, and TCRdb holds only the in-frame ones, with some missing. The data contain almost 350,000 clones, around 8.5% of them singletons. Study outcomes and limitations: Shorter TCRB CDR3s, moderately but significantly so, were found in Type 1 diabetes patients in all four CD4+ subsets. Whether HLA type affects TCRB rearrangement stayed undetermined in the present work. For patients, the naive, central memory and Treg TCRB repertoires appeared more alike than for healthy donors.

The sequence derives from a man aged 25 to 40 with type 1 diabetes. The chain joins TRBV19 to TRBJ2-3; D is undetermined. The sequenced sample consisted of central memory CD4+ T cells from blood. The CDR3 sequence: CASSPGRLLTDTQYF. The CDR3 bases are TGTGCCAGTAGCCCCGGAAGGCTCCTCACAGATACGCAGTATTTT.